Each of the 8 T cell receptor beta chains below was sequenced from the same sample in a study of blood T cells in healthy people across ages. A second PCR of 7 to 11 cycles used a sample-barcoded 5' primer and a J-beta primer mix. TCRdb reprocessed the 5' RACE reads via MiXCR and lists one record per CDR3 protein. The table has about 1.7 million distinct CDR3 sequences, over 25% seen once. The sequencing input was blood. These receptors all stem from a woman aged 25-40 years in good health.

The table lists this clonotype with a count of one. CDR3: CSATSWGSGASYEQYF. The CDR3 bases are TGCAGTGCGACCTCGTGGGGTAGCGGGGCCTCCTACGAGCAGTACTTC. V is TRBV20-1 and J is TRBJ2-7; TRBD2 matches at 8 bases. Germline values: CDR1 DFQATT, CDR2 SNEGSKA (reference sequence). V shed 6 bases, J shed 0 bases, and the junction held 13 bases outside the gene matches. The CDR3 is 16 residues long.

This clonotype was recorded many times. The CDR3 sequence is CSARGQPAYNEQFF. The CDR3 DNA sequence: TGCAGTGCTAGAGGACAGCCAGCCTACAATGAGCAGTTCTTC. This sequence joins TRBV20-1 and TRBJ2-1, with D maybe TRBD1 (5 bases). Germline V gene lookup returns CDR1 DFQATT and CDR2 SNEGSKA (reference sequence). V shed 1 base and J shed 2 bases, with 9 bases lying between them. This CDR3 has 14 residues.

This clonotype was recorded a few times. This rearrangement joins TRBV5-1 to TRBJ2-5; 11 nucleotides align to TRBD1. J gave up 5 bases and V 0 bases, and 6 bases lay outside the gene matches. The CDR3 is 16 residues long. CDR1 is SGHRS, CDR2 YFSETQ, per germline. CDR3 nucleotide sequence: TGCGCCAGCAGCTTGGGGCGGACAGGGGGCCGCGAGACCCAGTACTTC. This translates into CASSLGRTGGRETQYF.

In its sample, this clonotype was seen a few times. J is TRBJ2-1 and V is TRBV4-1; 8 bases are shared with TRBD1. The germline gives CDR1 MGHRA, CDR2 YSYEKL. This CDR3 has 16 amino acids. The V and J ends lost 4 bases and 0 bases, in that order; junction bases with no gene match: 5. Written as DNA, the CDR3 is TGCGCCAGCAGCCCCTGGACAGGGCACTCCTACAATGAGCAGTTCTTC. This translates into CASSPWTGHSYNEQFF.

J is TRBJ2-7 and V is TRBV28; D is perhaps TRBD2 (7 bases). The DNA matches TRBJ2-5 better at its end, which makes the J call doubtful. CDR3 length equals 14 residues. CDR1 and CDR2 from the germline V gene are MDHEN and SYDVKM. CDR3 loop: CASTLGGAGETQYF. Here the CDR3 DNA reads TGTGCCAGCACCCTGGGGGGGGCAGGAGAGACCCAGTACTTC.

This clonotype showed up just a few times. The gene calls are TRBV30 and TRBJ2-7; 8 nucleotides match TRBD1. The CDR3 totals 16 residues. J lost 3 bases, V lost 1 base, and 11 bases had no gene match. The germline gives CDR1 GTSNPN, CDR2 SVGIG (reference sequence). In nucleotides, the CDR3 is TGTGCCTGGAGTGCAAGTAGGACAGGGACCAACTACGAGCAGTACTTC. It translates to CAWSASRTGTNYEQYF.

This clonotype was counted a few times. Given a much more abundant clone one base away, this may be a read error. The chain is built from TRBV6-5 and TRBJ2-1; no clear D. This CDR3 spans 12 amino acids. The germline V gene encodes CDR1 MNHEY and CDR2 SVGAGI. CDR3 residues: CAGSSNYNEQFF. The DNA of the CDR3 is TGTGCCGGCAGTTCCAACTACAATGAGCAGTTCTTC.

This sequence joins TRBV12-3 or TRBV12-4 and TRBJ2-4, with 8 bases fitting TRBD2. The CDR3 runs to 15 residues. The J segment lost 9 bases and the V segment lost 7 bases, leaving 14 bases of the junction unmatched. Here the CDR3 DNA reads TGTGCCAGCAACTCTCTTGGGGCGGGGGGCGGCATTCAGTACTTC. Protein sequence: CASNSLGAGGGIQYF.